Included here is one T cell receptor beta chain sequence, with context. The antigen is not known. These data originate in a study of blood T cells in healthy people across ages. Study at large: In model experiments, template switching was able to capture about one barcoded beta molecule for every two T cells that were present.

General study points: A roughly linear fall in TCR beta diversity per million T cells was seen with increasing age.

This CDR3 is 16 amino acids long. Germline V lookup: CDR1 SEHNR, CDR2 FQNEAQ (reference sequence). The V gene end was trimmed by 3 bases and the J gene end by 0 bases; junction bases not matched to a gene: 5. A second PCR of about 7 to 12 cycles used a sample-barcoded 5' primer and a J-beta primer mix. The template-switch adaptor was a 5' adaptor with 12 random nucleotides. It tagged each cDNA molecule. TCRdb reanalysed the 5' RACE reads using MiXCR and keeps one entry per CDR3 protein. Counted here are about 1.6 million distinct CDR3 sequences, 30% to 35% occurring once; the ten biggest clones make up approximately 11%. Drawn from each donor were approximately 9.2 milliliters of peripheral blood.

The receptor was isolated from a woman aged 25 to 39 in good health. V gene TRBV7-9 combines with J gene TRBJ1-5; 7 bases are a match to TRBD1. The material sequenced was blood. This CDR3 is CASSFGTDVSNQPQHF. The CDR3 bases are TGTGCCAGCAGCTTTGGGACAGACGTTAGCAATCAGCCCCAGCATTTT.